What follows are 28 T cell receptor beta chains derived from one specimen sequenced in a study of T cell changes during pregnancy in multiple sclerosis. The repertoire was sequenced with immunoSEQ multiplex PCR; TCRdb's copy has only in-frame clones and lacks some. Altogether some 48,000 clones are present, approximately 96% being singletons, with the ten largest covering under 0.9%. This material consisted of peripheral blood, taken in the second trimester of pregnancy. The source is a female donor with multiple sclerosis, enrolled in a pregnancy study.

The V call is TRBV2, the J call TRBJ2-1, with D unresolved. The germline V and J ends were trimmed by 2 bases and 6 bases, with 14 bases remaining between them. CDR1 is SNHLY, CDR2 FYNNEI, per germline. CDR3 length: 15 residues. CDR3 in amino acids: CASSEFRLDFNEQFF. CDR3 nucleotides: TGTGCCAGCAGTGAATTTCGCCTAGATTTCAATGAGCAGTTCTTC.

The rearrangement uses TRBV18 and TRBJ2-7; 7 bases are shared with TRBD1. The V and J ends lost 1 base and 5 bases, in that order; junction bases with no gene match: 5. The germline CDR1 and CDR2 sequences are KGHSH and LQKENI. The CDR3 is 14 residues long. CDR3: CASSPLKTGHEQYF. CDR3 DNA: TGTGCCAGCTCACCACTGAAGACAGGGCACGAGCAGTACTTC.

This clone showed up just a few times. The chain uses TRBV18 and TRBJ1-4; tentative D call: TRBD1 (5 bases). Germline CDR1 is KGHSH and CDR2 is LQKENI. The V and J ends lost 3 bases and 6 bases respectively, with 14 bases between them. The length of the CDR3 is 15 residues. The CDR3 here is CASSPNKGQDEKLFF. CDR3 sequence (DNA): TGTGCCAGCTCACCCAATAAGGGGCAGGATGAAAAACTGTTTTTT.

V and J are TRBV19 and TRBJ2-7, with 11 nucleotides matching TRBD1. J lost 7 bases, V lost 5 bases, and 10 bases had no gene match. Germline-derived CDR1 and CDR2 are LNHDA and SQIVND (reference sequence). This CDR3 contains 15 residues. The DNA for the CDR3 is TGTGCCAGTAGTTTTTCGGACAGGGGGCGCCATGAGCAGTACTTC. This sequence encodes CASSFSDRGRHEQYF.

This chain uses TRBV27 with TRBJ2-1; 9 bases align to TRBD1. Trimming removed 5 bases from V and 3 bases from J; junction bases left unmatched: 8. The germline V gene has CDR1 MNHEY and CDR2 SMNVEV (reference sequence). This CDR3 spans 16 amino acids. The CDR3 DNA reads as TGTGCCAGCAGTCCTCTTGGGACAGGGCGCTACAATGAGCAGTTCTTC. It encodes CASSPLGTGRYNEQFF.

The chain uses TRBV5-1 and TRBJ2-1; D perhaps matches TRBD2 (6 bases). The CDR3 has 16 amino acids. Trimming stripped 4 bases from V and 4 bases from J, with 18 bases between. Germline V gene lookup returns CDR1 SGHRS and CDR2 YFSETQ. The CDR3 spells CASSGGTGSSYNEQFF. In DNA, the CDR3 is TGCGCCAGCAGCGGCGGGACTGGGAGTTCGTACAATGAGCAGTTCTTC.

The rearrangement joins TRBV7-3 to TRBJ2-1, with TRBD2 matching over 9 bases. Germline loops: CDR1 SGHTA, CDR2 FQGTGA. The CDR3 is 17 residues long. The junction had 12 bases not matched to a gene; V was cut back by 4 bases and J by 5 bases. The CDR3 protein is CASSSAEVAGVHNEQFF. Written as DNA, the CDR3 is TGTGCCAGCAGCTCGGCAGAAGTAGCGGGAGTCCACAATGAGCAGTTCTTC.

The CDR3 reads CASTNGDYEQYF. CDR3 bases: TGTGCCAGCACGAACGGAGACTACGAGCAGTACTTC. This sequence joins TRBV28 and TRBJ2-7, with no clear D. V lost 7 bases and J lost 3, with 10 bases in between. The CDR3 covers 12 residues. Germline-derived CDR1 and CDR2 are MDHEN and SYDVKM.

V is TRBV14 and J is TRBJ2-1; 9 bases fit TRBD1. CDR1 is SGHDN and CDR2 is FVKESK in the germline V gene. The CDR3 runs 18 residues. The trim removed 0 bases at V and 1 base at J, leaving 7 bases unmatched. The CDR3 DNA sequence: TGTGCCAGCAGCCAAGATGTACAGGGGGCGCGGTCCTACAATGAGCAGTTCTTC. Encoded protein: CASSQDVQGARSYNEQFF.

In its sample, this clone was seen once. The gene calls are TRBV7-7 and TRBJ2-7; D call uncertain. In germline, CDR1 is SSHAT, CDR2 FNYEAQ (reference sequence). V was clipped by 1 base and J by 0 bases, with 7 bases between them. The CDR3 loop spans 14 amino acids. CDR3 nucleotides: TGTGCCAGCAGCTTAGGAACGAGCTCCTACGAGCAGTACTTC. As protein: CASSLGTSSYEQYF.

CDR3 in amino acids: CASSQPQGSNQPQHF. The CDR3, as DNA: TGTGCCAGCAGCCAACCACAGGGGAGCAATCAGCCCCAGCATTTT. The chain recombines TRBV14 with TRBJ1-5, with TRBD1 identical over 7 bases. The CDR3 is 15 residues long. Germline CDR1 is SGHDN and CDR2 is FVKESK. J gave up 1 base and V 2 bases, and 2 bases lay outside the gene matches.

The chain couples TRBV2 to TRBJ1-4; 11 bases agree with TRBD1. With V trimmed by 3 bases and J by 8 bases, 8 bases remained unmatched. The CDR3 totals 16 residues. Germline CDR1 reads SNHLY; CDR2 reads FYNNEI. The CDR3 DNA reads TGTGCCAGCAGTGAGTTCAAGGGACAGGGGGAGGAAAAACTGTTTTTT. It translates to CASSEFKGQGEEKLFF.

The rearrangement uses TRBV5-1 and TRBJ2-3; tentatively, D is TRBD2 (5 bases). Between the trimmed V and J ends, which lost 4 bases and 5 bases, there was a span of 20 bases. The CDR3 sequence is 16 residues long. The germline V gene has CDR1 SGHRS and CDR2 YFSETQ. The CDR3 DNA reads TGCGCCAGCAGCGGACTTGGGGTGACACGGGGAGATACGCAGTATTTT. Translated, it gives CASSGLGVTRGDTQYF.

The rearrangement uses TRBV5-5 and TRBJ2-3; D perhaps matches TRBD1 (6 bases). This CDR3 spans 14 amino acids. CDR1 and CDR2 from the germline V gene are SGHKS and YYEKEE (reference sequence). V was clipped by 5 bases and J by 0 bases, with 10 bases between them. The CDR3 DNA reads TGTGCCAGCAGTCGAACAGGGAGCACAGATACGCAGTATTTT. Its protein product is CASSRTGSTDTQYF.

The CDR3 here is CASSRGLNTEAFF. The CDR3 DNA sequence: TGTGCCAGTTCAAGGGGGTTGAACACTGAAGCTTTCTTT. This chain links TRBV19 with TRBJ1-1; D is perhaps TRBD1 (6 bases). The germline gives CDR1 LNHDA, CDR2 SQIVND (reference sequence). There are 13 residues in the CDR3. V was cut by 8 bases and J by 0 bases, with 10 bases left in between.

The rearrangement links TRBV30 to TRBJ2-3, with D unresolved. The CDR3 is made up of 12 amino acids. The V end lost 3 bases, the J end lost 2 bases, and 6 bases lay between the germline ends. Germline CDR1 GTSNPN, CDR2 SVGIG (reference sequence). DNA of the CDR3: TGTGCCTGGAGCCTAAACACAGATACGCAGTATTTT. The encoded protein is CAWSLNTDTQYF.

The rearrangement links TRBV18 to TRBJ2-2; tentative D call: TRBD2 (6 bases). CDR3 length equals 14 residues. Germline V gene sequence: CDR1 KGHSH, CDR2 LQKENI. Deletions cut 4 bases from V and 2 bases from J, with 8 bases between. The CDR3 DNA reads as TGTGCCAGCTCACTGGGACTTAACACCGGGGAGCTGTTTTTT. Its protein product is CASSLGLNTGELFF.

V usage is TRBV29-1 and J usage is TRBJ1-2, with D perhaps matching TRBD1 (6 bases). In germline, CDR1 is SQVTM, CDR2 ANQGSEA. Trimming cost V 7 bases and J 8 bases, with 14 bases left between them. CDR3 length: 11 residues. CDR3 amino acids: CSAHRDGGYTF. CDR3 bases: TGCAGCGCTCACAGGGATGGAGGCTACACCTTC.

The chain employs TRBV19 and TRBJ2-5; TRBD1 agrees at 8 bases. CDR1 is LNHDA, CDR2 SQIVND, per germline (reference sequence). This CDR3 contains 15 residues. Trimming cost V 3 bases and J 5 bases; bases outside gene matches: 8. This chain's CDR3 is CASSMGQGASETQYF. CDR3 in DNA: TGTGCCAGTAGTATGGGGCAGGGGGCATCTGAGACCCAGTACTTC.

V and J are TRBV7-8 and TRBJ2-7; 10 bases align to TRBD1. The V gene's germline CDR1 is SGHVS and CDR2 FQNEAQ. This CDR3 has 16 amino acids. Unmatched junction bases numbered 6, after V lost 2 bases and J lost 2 bases. The CDR3 reads CASSLQGQGGAYEQYF. Written as DNA, the CDR3 is TGTGCCAGCAGCTTACAAGGACAGGGGGGGGCCTACGAGCAGTACTTC.

This clone has a single count. The gene calls are TRBV28 and TRBJ2-2, with a tentative D call TRBD2 (5 bases). Trimming took 3 bases from V and 2 from J, leaving 10 bases between them. This CDR3 has 15 residues. Per the germline V gene, CDR1 is MDHEN and CDR2 is SYDVKM. CDR3: CASSFVRGNTGELFF. The CDR3 bases are TGTGCCAGCAGTTTCGTACGGGGAAACACCGGGGAGCTGTTTTTT.

CDR3 protein: CASGKTVNTEAFF. The CDR3 DNA sequence: TGTGCCAGCGGAAAGACAGTCAACACTGAAGCTTTCTTT. V and J are TRBV6-1 and TRBJ1-1; possible D gene TRBD1, 5 bases. V lost 8 bases, J lost 2 bases, and 12 bases lay in between. CDR1 is MNHNS and CDR2 is SASEGT in the germline V gene. CDR3 length: 13 amino acids.

This clone was picked up one time. V is TRBV6-1 and J is TRBJ2-3; 10 bases are shared with TRBD2. Unmatched junction bases numbered 3, after V lost 1 base and J lost 5 bases. CDR1 is MNHNS and CDR2 is SASEGT in the germline V gene. The CDR3 covers 15 residues. The DNA of the CDR3 is TGTGCCAGCAGTGAAGGGGTAGCGGGGGGAGATACGCAGTATTTT. Amino acid sequence: CASSEGVAGGDTQYF.

This clone was picked up one time. The chain recombines TRBV7-9 with TRBJ1-2, with TRBD1 matching over 11 bases. The trim removed 5 bases at V and 2 bases at J, leaving 7 bases unmatched. Germline V gene data show CDR1 as SEHNR and CDR2 as FQNEAQ (reference sequence). CDR3 length: 16 residues. CDR3 sequence: CASSRGTGGSNYGYTF. The CDR3 nucleotides are TGTGCCAGCAGCCGCGGGACAGGGGGTTCGAACTATGGCTACACCTTC.

The chain couples TRBV7-2 to TRBJ2-3, with 11 bases fitting TRBD2. The length of the CDR3 is 15 residues. Germline lookup yields CDR1 SGHTA and CDR2 FQGNSA. V trimming: 0 bases; J trimming: 5 bases; junction bases outside the gene matches: 1. CDR3 sequence reads: CASSLASGGGDTQYF. The CDR3 coding sequence is TGTGCCAGCAGCTTAGCTAGCGGGGGGGGAGATACGCAGTATTTT.

V is TRBV16 and J is TRBJ1-5, with D uncertain. Deletions cut 2 bases from V and 2 bases from J, with 7 bases between. The CDR3 sequence is 14 residues long. From germline, CDR1 is KGHSY and CDR2 FQNENV. CDR3 nucleotide sequence: TGTGCCAGCAGCCAACTTCAGGGCAATCAGCCCCAGCATTTT. This translates into CASSQLQGNQPQHF. The entire variable domain, with the rest obtained from reference TRBV16 and TRBJ1-5, is as follows: GEEVAQTPKHLVRGEGQKAKLYCAPIKGHSYVFWYQQVLKNEFKFLISFQNENVFDETGMPKERFSAKCLPNSPCSLEIQATKLEDSAVYFCASSQLQGNQPQHFGDGTRLSIL.

This chain uses TRBV28 with TRBJ1-1; unclear D gene. In germline, CDR1 is MDHEN, CDR2 SYDVKM. The CDR3 is 16 residues long. Trimming took off 4 bases at V and 0 bases at J, with 15 bases between the two ends. The CDR3 DNA sequence: TGTGCCAGCAGTTACAGTCTGTTATTGATGAACACTGAAGCTTTCTTT. It codes for CASSYSLLLMNTEAFF.

The V call is TRBV7-9, the J call TRBJ2-7; 10 bases map to TRBD2. Germline CDR1 reads SEHNR; CDR2 reads FQNEAQ (reference sequence). This CDR3 contains 13 residues. The ends lost 6 bases at V and 6 bases at J; junction bases unmatched: 5. In DNA form, the CDR3 reads TGTGCCAGCAGGGTAGCGGGAGGACCCGAGCAGTACTTC. It encodes CASRVAGGPEQYF. Full variable domain (outside the CDR3, taken from reference TRBV7-9 and TRBJ2-7): DTGVSQNPRHKITKRGQNVTFRCDPISEHNRLYWYRQTLGQGPEFLTYFQNEAQLEKSRLLSDRFSAERPKGSFSTLEIQRTEQGDSAMYLCASRVAGGPEQYFGPGTRLTVT.